This is a list of T cell receptor beta chains from one sample in a study of blood T cells in healthy people across ages. TCRdb used MiXCR to reprocess the 5' RACE reads, holding one entry per CDR3 protein. The table has fewer than 2,000,000 distinct CDR3 sequences, approximately 40% seen once. What was sequenced was blood. Receptors were obtained from a human donor in good health. Both conserved end residues are part of each CDR3. A D gene is named only where the DNA matches it firmly. Expanded clones get a size class; other rows say once, few or many, or leave the size out.

CDR3,DNA,V,D,J,size
CASSPAPSGRGGYTF,TGCGCCAGCAGCCCAGCCCCTTCTGGGAGGGGTGGCTACACCTTC,TRBV4-3,-,TRBJ1-2,-
CASSEATGFVIYEQYF,TGTGCCAGCAGTGAAGCGACAGGGTTTGTGATCTACGAGCAGTACTTC,TRBV2,TRBD1,TRBJ2-7,-
CASSKLKGGGYTF,TGTGCCAGCAGCAAACTTAAGGGCGGCGGCTACACCTTC,TRBV21-1,-,TRBJ1-2,few
CASSLDRTSSYNEQFF,TGTGCCAGCAGCCTGGACAGGACGAGCTCCTACAATGAGCAGTTCTTC,TRBV12-3/TRBV12-4,TRBD1,TRBJ2-1,-
CASSSRSRSSYNEQFF,TGTGCCAGCAGTTCAAGGTCTAGGAGCTCCTACAATGAGCAGTTCTTC,TRBV27,-,TRBJ2-1,once
CASSNSRGSETQYF,TGCGCCAGCAGTAATTCTCGGGGTTCGGAGACCCAGTACTTC,TRBV5-1,-,TRBJ2-5,once
CSARDRQALGHGYTF,TGCAGTGCTAGAGATAGGCAGGCTCTCGGGCATGGCTACACCTTC,TRBV20-1,-,TRBJ1-2,-
CSARDSTYYEQYF,TGCAGCGCCCGGGACAGTACATACTACGAGCAGTACTTC,TRBV29-1,TRBD1,TRBJ2-7,many
CASSLESTDTYEQYF,TGTGCCAGCAGCTTAGAGTCGACTGACACCTACGAGCAGTACTTC,TRBV7-9,-,TRBJ2-7,-
CASTGVSTNTEAFF,TGTGCCAGCACCGGGGTATCTACGAACACTGAAGCTTTCTTT,TRBV7-2,-,TRBJ1-1,-
CASSVQGRDYYGYTF,TGCGCCAGCAGCGTCCAGGGGAGGGACTACTATGGCTACACCTTC,TRBV5-1,-,TRBJ1-2,-
CASSLGSGPYSYEQYF,TGTGCCAGCAGCTTAGGATCCGGACCGTACTCCTACGAGCAGTACTTC,TRBV7-2,-,TRBJ2-7,-
CASSTDRAGNTGAFF,TGTGCCAGCAGCACCGACAGGGCTGGGAACACTGGAGCTTTCTTT,TRBV7-9,TRBD1,TRBJ1-1,-
CASSAIGLAGLRETQYF,TGTGCCAGCAGTGCTATCGGACTAGCGGGGTTAAGAGAGACCCAGTACTTC,TRBV6-2/TRBV6-3,TRBD2,TRBJ2-5,-
CSVEEGARALGTEAFF,TGCAGCGTTGAAGAAGGGGCGCGGGCCCTGGGGACTGAAGCTTTCTTT,TRBV29-1,-,TRBJ1-1,-
CASSLRGMGDETQYF,TGTGCCAGCAGCCTCCGGGGGATGGGGGATGAGACCCAGTACTTC,TRBV7-3,-,TRBJ2-5,few
CASSYPGQGVYEQFF,TGTGCCAGCAGTTATCCGGGACAGGGGGTCTATGAGCAGTTCTTC,TRBV6-6,TRBD1,TRBJ2-1,-
CASGFFGGTYTEAFF,TGTGCCAGCGGGTTTTTCGGAGGGACTTACACTGAAGCTTTCTTT,TRBV7-2,-,TRBJ1-1,-
CASSFTGTGNTEAFF,TGCGCCAGCAGCTTCACCGGGACAGGGAACACTGAAGCTTTCTTT,TRBV5-1,TRBD1,TRBJ1-1,few
CASSPSRVLAETDAQYF,TGCGCCAGCAGCCCCTCGCGCGTACTAGCGGAGACAGATGCGCAGTATTTT,TRBV4-3,TRBD2,TRBJ2-3,-
CASSKTGGNSEAFF,TGTGCCAGCAGCAAAACAGGGGGTAACTCTGAAGCTTTCTTT,TRBV9,TRBD1,TRBJ1-1,-
CASSLALASYNEQFF,TGTGCCAGCAGCTTAGCACTAGCTTCCTACAATGAGCAGTTCTTC,TRBV7-2,-,TRBJ2-1,many
CASILGSGGETQYF,TGTGCCAGCATCCTAGGGTCGGGCGGAGAGACCCAGTACTTC,TRBV7-9,-,TRBJ2-5,few
CSARESRGLNTEAFF,TGCAGTGCTAGAGAATCCCGGGGATTGAACACTGAAGCTTTCTTT,TRBV20-1,-,TRBJ1-1,few
CATSDSWTAQNTDTQYF,TGTGCCACCAGTGACTCCTGGACAGCCCAAAACACAGATACGCAGTATTTT,TRBV24-1,-,TRBJ2-3,few
CASSFLYYWGQSYEQYF,TGCGCCAGCAGCTTCCTTTATTATTGGGGACAGTCCTACGAGCAGTACTTC,TRBV5-1,TRBD1,TRBJ2-7,-
CASSTQLAGGLETQYF,TGTGCCAGCAGCACCCAACTAGCGGGGGGCCTTGAGACCCAGTACTTC,TRBV12-3/TRBV12-4,TRBD2,TRBJ2-5,few
CTSSQGTGTEAFF,TGTACCAGCAGCCAAGGGACCGGAACTGAAGCTTTCTTT,TRBV4-2,-,TRBJ1-1,-
CSARDLGAGQLVYGYTF,TGCAGTGCTAGAGATTTGGGCGCGGGACAACTAGTTTATGGCTACACCTTC,TRBV20-1,-,TRBJ1-2,-
CATSGAGADNEQYF,TGCGCCACCAGTGGAGCGGGGGCCGACAATGAGCAGTACTTC,TRBV24-1,TRBD2,TRBJ2-4,-
CSAPNFPGHTYEQYF,TGCAGTGCTCCAAATTTTCCGGGACACACCTACGAGCAGTACTTC,TRBV20-1,-,TRBJ2-7,once